The following is a T cell receptor beta chain sequence with its context. It lacks a known antigen. Per-nucleotide qualities are absent, and no much larger clonotype sits a single base away. The data derive from a study of cytomegalovirus exposure and HLA in healthy donors (dated by TCRdb to about 2017). The study in broad terms: An earlier analysis of 587 of the donors reported around 280 Gb of sequence data and 117 million unique TCR beta sequences obtained from around 190 million T cells. Among the roughly 390 genotyped donors, around 81% belonged to the genetic ancestry cluster associated with self-reported Caucasian donors. High-throughput TCR immunosequencing, statistical association of individual TCRs with disease status, and machine learning were combined to predict cytomegalovirus infection status. A later analysis re-examined previously published TCR beta repertoires from more than 550 donors and added high-resolution HLA genotyping to investigate patterns of TCR occurrence. HLA typing covered class I and class II loci at four-digit resolution. Every discovery cohort repertoire had been produced on one sequencing platform. The study was designed to test whether signatures of past pathogen exposure could be identified by cataloging public T cell receptors. A later genetic analysis used genome-wide SNP genotypes for about 65% of the 666 donors, treating that subset as a discovery cohort. Donor age, sex, ethnicity and CMV serostatus were compiled alongside the repertoire data. The number of donors typed differed by locus, with roughly 629-640 for A, B, C, DRB1 and DQB1, more than 500 for DQA1, 600 to 610 for DPA1, and under 490 for DPB1. An early release covering more than 500 HLA-typed donors comprised about 310 gigabases of sequencing data and approximately 85 million unique TCR sequences. Rather than drawing on any new phenotypic data, the later analysis identified candidate immune exposures from TCR beta sequences and the way those sequences occurred across donors. The study profiled the T cell repertoires of hundreds of subjects by immunosequencing and related them to cytomegalovirus serostatus. An earlier analysis of several hundred of the donors applied high-throughput TCR beta sequencing to assess whether each TCR beta V gene segment acted as functional or pseudogenic. Roughly five DR-DQ haplotypes were treated as single units for association and clustering because of strong linkage in the cohort. Among roughly 400 genotyped donors of the cohort, an average of approximately 240,000 unique TCR beta nucleotide sequences was sequenced per donor, of which roughly 17% were non-productive. A separate validation cohort of over 95 different subjects was used in addition to the roughly 640-subject first cohort.

Results the study describes overall, beyond this receptor: The presence/absence analyses assumed that sequencing depth was roughly uniform across donors, and that assumption may not be true. In a later analysis, HLA-associated TCR beta chains showed more clonal expansion and lower generation probabilities than non-associated chains that were equally common. In both the original and validation cohorts, the classifier was reported to diagnose cytomegalovirus status with high specificity and sensitivity. For the cohort, immune exposure information was limited to CMV serostatus. Across donors, most TCR sequences were observed very rarely, whereas some public TCRs were present in many individuals. According to a later analysis, TCR association rates differed among HLA loci, with DRB1 alleles showing the most associated TCRs and HLA-C alleles showing the fewest. In an earlier analysis of 587 of the donors, most TCR beta V segments were observed in productive rearrangements about 87% or about 30% of the time, broadly matching IMGT annotations. Most CMV-associated TCR beta chains appeared to be HLA-restricted in a later analysis, and the HLA associations seemed to be driven largely by CMV exposure. A total of 164 TCR beta chains were listed by the study as associated with cytomegalovirus. A later analysis reported that several top co-occurrence clusters appeared linked to parvovirus B19, influenza, CMV and Epstein-Barr virus. Specific HLA alleles were associated with roughly 17,000 TCR beta sequences at a false discovery rate of 0.05 in a later analysis. A few of the identified cytomegalovirus-associated TCR beta chains were confirmed in vitro to be specific for cytomegalovirus antigens. A cluster of highly shared sequence variants was judged likely to be a technical artifact of the sequencing pipeline. Only TCR beta chains were sequenced in this cohort, and the absence of alpha or paired-chain data limited detectable features. A later genetic analysis reported fewer N-insertions in productive TCRs among donors in an Asian-associated ancestry cluster than the roughly 690-donor mean. According to the authors, the approach could potentially be generalized to other disease states and immunological phenotypes. Some IMGT-functional V segments, including TRBV6-2 and TRBV6-3, could not be told apart with the 87-base-pair reads, so those segments were excluded. Strong co-occurrence of HLA alleles, especially DR and DQ, made assigning TCR associations to individual alleles difficult. V-gene and J-gene trimming of TCR beta chains was associated with a missense DCLRE1C variant in a later genetic analysis, and the association was replicated in an independent cohort. The earlier analysis of about 600 of the donors excluded roughly 17 rarely observed V segments, including chromosome 9 orphons, because counts were too low. Because HLA typing was unavailable for some donors at each locus, only the typed subset was used in association tests. Linkage disequilibrium might explain the correlated functional status among segregating V segments, but an unknown experimental factor could not be excluded. A further reported finding was that TCR beta sequences accurately predicted the HLA-A and HLA-B alleles for most subjects in the first cohort.

The germline V gene encodes CDR1 MNHEY and CDR2 SVGAGI. There are 13 amino acids in the CDR3, from cysteine to phenylalanine inclusive. The entry retains the CDR3 DNA only, 39 bases that are in frame from base 1. V is reduced by 2 bases and J by 3 bases, leaving a spacing of 8 bases between them. Libraries came from the immunoSEQ multiplex PCR assay. For the multiplex PCR, a mixture combining 60 forward primers for TCR Vbeta segments and 13 reverse primers for TCR Jbeta segments was used. A multiplex PCR assay on genomic DNA amplified the CDR3 region of rearranged TCR beta genes. On the Illumina HiSeq System, the amplified TCR beta libraries were sequenced as 87-base-pair reads. The source study handled its data this way. Across the 666 repertoires, a later analysis counted roughly 84 million unique TCR beta chains, around 10 million of which were shared by at least two donors. Raw reads were error-corrected and collapsed into unique sequences with a nearest-neighbor algorithm that merged closely related sequences to remove PCR and sequencing errors. V, D and J gene segments were assigned by aligning CDR3 sequences to IMGT reference sequences. For a sequence to be retained, a match of at least six nucleotides to both a V gene segment and a J gene segment was required. A rearrangement was called productive if the CDR3 had no stop codons and remained in frame with V and J, and every other rearrangement was called non-productive. Following IMGT convention, CDR3 was defined as the stretch from the second conserved V-encoded cysteine up to the conserved J-encoded phenylalanine. Sequences without an unambiguous match to a single V gene segment were excluded from the earlier analysis of about 600 of the donors. In an earlier analysis of 587 of the donors, V segments were called functional above 56.7% productive rearrangements and were called segregating when the between-donor standard deviation exceeded 5%. A statistical classification framework was built for diagnosing cytomegalovirus status from the catalog of TCR beta chain sequences. In a later analysis, TCR nucleotide sequences were compared against IMGT/GENE-DB human TR gene sequences so that V and J genes could be assigned. A later analysis assigned CDR3 sequences and most-parsimonious VDJ recombination scenarios with the TCRdist pipeline. A later analysis defined each TCR beta chain by its CDR3 amino acid sequence plus V-gene family, and excluded reads lacking a unique V-gene family. In a later analysis, fewer than 650 highly shared, low-generation-probability nucleotide sequences were removed to address suspected cross-contamination and a sequencing artifact. A later analysis calculated a clonal expansion index for each public chain from normalized within-repertoire ranks of inferred template counts. Generation probabilities in a later analysis came from a VDJ recombination model fitted to out-of-frame rearrangements, and those results were checked against IGoR. A later analysis scored TCR-TCR, TCR-HLA and TCR-CMV co-occurrence with hypergeometric tests, applying a repertoire-size bias correction to TCR pairs. To estimate false discovery rates, a later analysis permuted the HLA or CMV assignments 20 times. In a later analysis, co-occurring TCRs were grouped using DBSCAN, with TCRdist sequence similarity added in when clustering inside HLA-allele-positive subsets. Repertoires with fewer than 30,000 or more than 120,000 public chains were left out of co-occurrence clustering, as were several repertoires with anomalous nucleotide sharing. Imported from immuneACCESS, the table was reduced by TCRdb to in-frame sequences with V and J called. These copies leave out some clones; in studies compared against another copy, an unresolved V gene accounts for under half, and the cause of the remainder is not known. The V and J calls and clone size are taken from that table; D and trimming were inferred from the DNA. This sample lists around 150,000 clones; 50% to 75% were detected once. The top ten hold 6% to 8.5% of the sample.

In total, 666 healthy bone marrow donors made up the cohort. At the time of sampling, every cohort member was nominally healthy, though immune exposures that went unrecorded were likely present. The donor tested CMV seropositive, placing the donor among the 289 seropositive members of the cohort. Every donor gave a peripheral blood sample, and the peripheral blood mononuclear cells from that sample were used for TCR beta sequencing. Genomic DNA was extracted from the blood cell samples with the Qiagen DNeasy Blood Extraction Kit. Rearrangement joined TRBV6-5 to TRBJ2-7; a tentative D match to TRBD1 spans 5 bases. The receptor was isolated from a woman aged 60-75 years in good health and CMV-seropositive. Sequencing was carried out using PBMCs. The DNA sequence is as follows: TGTGCCAGCAGTTACGGAACAGGCTACGAGCAGTACTTC. Translated, it gives CASSYGTGYEQYF.